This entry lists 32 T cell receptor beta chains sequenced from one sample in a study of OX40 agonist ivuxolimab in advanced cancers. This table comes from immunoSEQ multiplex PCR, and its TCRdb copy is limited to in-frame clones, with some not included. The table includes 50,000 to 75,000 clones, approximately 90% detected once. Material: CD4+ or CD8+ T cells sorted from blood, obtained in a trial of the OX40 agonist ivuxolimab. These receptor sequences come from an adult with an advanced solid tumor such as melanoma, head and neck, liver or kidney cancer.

The CDR3 sequence: CASSLISGALYEQYF. Written as DNA, the CDR3 is TGTGCCAGCAGCTTAATTTCGGGGGCCCTCTACGAGCAGTACTTC. This chain connects TRBV7-8 to TRBJ2-7; D is tentatively TRBD1 or TRBD2 (6 bases each). V was cut by 2 bases and J by 3 bases, with 14 bases left in between. This CDR3 has 15 amino acids. Germline CDR1 is SGHVS and CDR2 is FQNEAQ.

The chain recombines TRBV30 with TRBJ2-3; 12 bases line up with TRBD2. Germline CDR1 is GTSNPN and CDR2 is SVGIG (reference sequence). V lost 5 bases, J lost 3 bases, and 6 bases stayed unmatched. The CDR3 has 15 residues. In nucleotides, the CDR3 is TGTGCCTGGGAAACTAGCGGGGGGACTACAGATACGCAGTATTTT. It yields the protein CAWETSGGTTDTQYF.

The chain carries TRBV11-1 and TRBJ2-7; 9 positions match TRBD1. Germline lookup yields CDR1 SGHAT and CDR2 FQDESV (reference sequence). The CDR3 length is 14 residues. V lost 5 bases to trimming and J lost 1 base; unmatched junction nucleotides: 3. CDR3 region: CASSPDRGSYEQYF. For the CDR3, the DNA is TGTGCCAGCAGCCCGGACAGGGGATCCTACGAGCAGTACTTC.

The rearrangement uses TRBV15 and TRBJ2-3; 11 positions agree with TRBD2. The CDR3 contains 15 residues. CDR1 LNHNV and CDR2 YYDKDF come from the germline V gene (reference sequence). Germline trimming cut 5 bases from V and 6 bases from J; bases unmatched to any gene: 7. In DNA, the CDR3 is TGTGCCACCAGCCCAACTAGCGGGGGTTATGATACGCAGTATTTT. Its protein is CATSPTSGGYDTQYF.

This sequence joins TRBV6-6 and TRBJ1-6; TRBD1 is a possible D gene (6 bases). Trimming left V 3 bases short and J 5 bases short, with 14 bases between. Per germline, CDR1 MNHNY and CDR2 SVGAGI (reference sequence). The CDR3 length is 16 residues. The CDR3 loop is CASSYREGGDNSPLHF. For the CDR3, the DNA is TGTGCCAGCAGTTATCGGGAAGGGGGAGATAATTCACCCCTCCACTTT.

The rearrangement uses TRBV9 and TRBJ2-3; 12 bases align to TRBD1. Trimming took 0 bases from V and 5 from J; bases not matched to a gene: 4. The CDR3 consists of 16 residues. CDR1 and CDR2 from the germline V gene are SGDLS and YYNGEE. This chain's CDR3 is CASSVGGTGGLDTQYF. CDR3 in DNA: TGTGCCAGCAGCGTAGGCGGGACAGGGGGCTTAGATACGCAGTATTTT. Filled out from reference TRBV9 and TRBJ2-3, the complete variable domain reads DSGVTQTPKHLITATGQRVTLRCSPRSGDLSVYWYQQSLDQGLQFLIQYYNGEERAKGNILERFSAQQFPDLHSELNLSSLELGDSALYFCASSVGGTGGLDTQYFGPGTRLTVL.

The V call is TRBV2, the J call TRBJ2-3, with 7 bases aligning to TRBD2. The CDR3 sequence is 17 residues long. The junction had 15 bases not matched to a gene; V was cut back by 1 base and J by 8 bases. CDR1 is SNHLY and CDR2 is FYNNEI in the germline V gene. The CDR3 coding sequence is TGTGCCAGCAGTGAAGAAGAGGGGAGACTAGCTCGAGGTACGCAGTATTTT. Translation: CASSEEEGRLARGTQYF.

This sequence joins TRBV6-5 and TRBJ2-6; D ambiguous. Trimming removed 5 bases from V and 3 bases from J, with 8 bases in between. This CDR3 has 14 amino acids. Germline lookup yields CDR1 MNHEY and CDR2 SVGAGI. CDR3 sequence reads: CASSQTLGANVLTF. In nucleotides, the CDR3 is TGTGCCAGCAGTCAAACCCTTGGGGCCAACGTCCTGACTTTC.

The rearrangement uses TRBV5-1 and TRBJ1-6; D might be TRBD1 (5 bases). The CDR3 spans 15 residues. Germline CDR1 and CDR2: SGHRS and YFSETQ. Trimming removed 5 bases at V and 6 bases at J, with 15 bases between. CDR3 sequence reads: CASRTTGDVNSPLHF. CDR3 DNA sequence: TGCGCCAGCAGAACCACAGGAGACGTTAATTCACCCCTCCACTTT.

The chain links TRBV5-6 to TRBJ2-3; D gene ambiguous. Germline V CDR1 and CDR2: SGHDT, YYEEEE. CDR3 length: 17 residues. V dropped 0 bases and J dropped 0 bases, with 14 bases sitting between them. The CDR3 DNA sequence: TGTGCCAGCAGCTTGGGACTGGCGGAAACTAGCACAGATACGCAGTATTTT. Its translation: CASSLGLAETSTDTQYF.

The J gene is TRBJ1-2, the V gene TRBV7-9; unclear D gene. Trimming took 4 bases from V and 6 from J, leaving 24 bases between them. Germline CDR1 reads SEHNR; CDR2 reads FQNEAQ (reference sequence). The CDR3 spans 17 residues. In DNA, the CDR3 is TGTGCCAGCAGCTCTACGCGGGAGGGCCAGTACGACGATGGCTACACCTTC. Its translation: CASSSTREGQYDDGYTF. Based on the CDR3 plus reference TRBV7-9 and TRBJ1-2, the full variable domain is DTGVSQNPRHKITKRGQNVTFRCDPISEHNRLYWYRQTLGQGPEFLTYFQNEAQLEKSRLLSDRFSAERPKGSFSTLEIQRTEQGDSAMYLCASSSTREGQYDDGYTFGSGTRLTVV.

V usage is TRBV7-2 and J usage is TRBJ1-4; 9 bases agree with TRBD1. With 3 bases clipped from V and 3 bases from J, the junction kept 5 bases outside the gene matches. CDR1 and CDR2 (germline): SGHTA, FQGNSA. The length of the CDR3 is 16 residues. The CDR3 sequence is CASSFPRQGANEKLFF. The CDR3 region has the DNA TGTGCCAGCAGCTTCCCACGACAGGGGGCTAATGAAAAACTGTTTTTT.

The CDR3 loop is CASSEDTEYNSPLHF. CDR3 sequence (DNA): TGCGCCAGCAGTGAGGATACAGAATATAATTCACCCCTCCACTTT. The chain combines TRBV10-1 with TRBJ1-6; D unresolved. The V end was cut by 2 bases, the J end by 4 bases, with 9 bases between. The germline gives CDR1 WNHNN, CDR2 SYGVQD (reference sequence). This CDR3 is 15 amino acids long.

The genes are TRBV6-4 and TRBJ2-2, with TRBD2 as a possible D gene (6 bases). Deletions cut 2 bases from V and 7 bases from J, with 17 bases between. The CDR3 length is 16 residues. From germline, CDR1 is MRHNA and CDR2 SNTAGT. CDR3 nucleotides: TGTGCCAGCAGTGACAGTGACGGGGGAGGAAACGGGGAGCTGTTTTTT. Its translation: CASSDSDGGGNGELFF.

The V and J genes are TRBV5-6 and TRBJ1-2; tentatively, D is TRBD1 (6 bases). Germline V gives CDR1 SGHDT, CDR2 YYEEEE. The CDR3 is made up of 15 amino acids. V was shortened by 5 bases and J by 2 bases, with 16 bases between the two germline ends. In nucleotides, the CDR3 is TGTGCCAGCAGTCTAGGGACACCAATCAACTATGGCTACACCTTC. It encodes CASSLGTPINYGYTF. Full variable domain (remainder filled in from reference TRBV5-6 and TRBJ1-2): DAGVTQSPTHLIKTRGQQVTLRCSPKSGHDTVSWYQQALGQGPQFIFQYYEEEERQRGNFPDRFSGHQFPNYSSELNVNALLLGDSALYLCASSLGTPINYGYTFGSGTRLTVV.

In DNA, the CDR3 is TGTGCCAGCAGCGCGGAAGGGGGACTTCAAGAGACCCAGTACTTC. Its translation: CASSAEGGLQETQYF. This chain uses TRBV9 with TRBJ2-5, with D possibly being TRBD1 or TRBD2 (6 bases each). Trimming stripped 3 bases from V and 2 bases from J, with 14 bases between. This CDR3 region has 15 residues. CDR1 SGDLS and CDR2 YYNGEE come from the germline V gene.

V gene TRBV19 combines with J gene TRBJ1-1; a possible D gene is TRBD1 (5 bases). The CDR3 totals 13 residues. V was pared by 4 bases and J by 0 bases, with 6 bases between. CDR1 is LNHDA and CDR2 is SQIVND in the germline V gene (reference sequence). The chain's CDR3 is CASSKGVNTEAFF. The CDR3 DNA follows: TGTGCCAGTAGTAAAGGGGTGAACACTGAAGCTTTCTTT.

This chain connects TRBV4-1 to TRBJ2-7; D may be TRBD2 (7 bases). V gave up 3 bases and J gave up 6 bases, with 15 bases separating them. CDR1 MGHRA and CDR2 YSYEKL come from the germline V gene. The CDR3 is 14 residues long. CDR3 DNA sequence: TGCGCCAGCAGCCAGCAAAAAGGGGGGGTCGAGCAGTACTTC. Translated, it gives CASSQQKGGVEQYF.

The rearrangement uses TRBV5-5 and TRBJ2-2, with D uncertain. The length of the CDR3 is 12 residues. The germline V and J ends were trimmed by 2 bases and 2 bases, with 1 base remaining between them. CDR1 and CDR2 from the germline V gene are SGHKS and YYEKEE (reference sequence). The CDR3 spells CASSLNTGELFF. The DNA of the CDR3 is TGTGCCAGCAGCTTAAACACCGGGGAGCTGTTTTTT.

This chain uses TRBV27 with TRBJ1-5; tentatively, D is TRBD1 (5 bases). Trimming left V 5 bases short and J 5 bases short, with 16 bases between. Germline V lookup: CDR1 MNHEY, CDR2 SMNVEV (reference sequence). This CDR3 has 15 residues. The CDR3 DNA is TGTGCCAGCAGTGCCAATGACAGAAGGGATCAGCCCCAGCATTTT. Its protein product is CASSANDRRDQPQHF.

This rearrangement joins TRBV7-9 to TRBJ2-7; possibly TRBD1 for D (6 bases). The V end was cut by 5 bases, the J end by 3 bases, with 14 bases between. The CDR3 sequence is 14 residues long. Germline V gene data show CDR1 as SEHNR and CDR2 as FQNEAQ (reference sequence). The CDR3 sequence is CASSLPGDNYEQYF. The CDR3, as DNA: TGTGCCAGCAGCCTACCCGGGGACAACTACGAGCAGTACTTC.

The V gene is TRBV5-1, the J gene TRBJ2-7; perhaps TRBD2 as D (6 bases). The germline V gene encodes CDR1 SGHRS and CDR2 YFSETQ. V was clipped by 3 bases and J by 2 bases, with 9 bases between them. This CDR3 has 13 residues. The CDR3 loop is CASSWGEAYEQYF. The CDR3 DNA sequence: TGCGCCAGCAGCTGGGGGGAAGCCTACGAGCAGTACTTC.

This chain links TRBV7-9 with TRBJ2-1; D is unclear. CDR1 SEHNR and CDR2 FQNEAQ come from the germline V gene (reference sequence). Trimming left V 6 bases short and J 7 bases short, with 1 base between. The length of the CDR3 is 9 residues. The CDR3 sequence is CASSNEQFF. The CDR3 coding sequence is TGTGCCAGCAGTAATGAGCAGTTCTTC.

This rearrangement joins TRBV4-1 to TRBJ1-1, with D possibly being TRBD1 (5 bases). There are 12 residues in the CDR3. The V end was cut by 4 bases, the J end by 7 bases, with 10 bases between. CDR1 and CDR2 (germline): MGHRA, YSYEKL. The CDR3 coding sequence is TGCGCCAGCAGCCCTCAGGGTCGTGAAGCTTTCTTT. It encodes CASSPQGREAFF.

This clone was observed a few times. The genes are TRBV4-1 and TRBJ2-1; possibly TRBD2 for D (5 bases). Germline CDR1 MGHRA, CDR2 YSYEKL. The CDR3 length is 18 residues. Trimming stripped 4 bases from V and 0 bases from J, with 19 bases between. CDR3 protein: CASSPLPTVGSSYNEQFF. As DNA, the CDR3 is TGCGCCAGCAGCCCCCTCCCCACCGTGGGGAGCTCCTACAATGAGCAGTTCTTC.

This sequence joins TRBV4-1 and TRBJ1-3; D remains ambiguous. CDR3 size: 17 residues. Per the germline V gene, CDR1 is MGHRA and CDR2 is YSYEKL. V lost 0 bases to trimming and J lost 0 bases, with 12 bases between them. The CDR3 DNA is TGCGCCAGCAGCCAAGAACCCCCCACGGCCTCTGGAAACACCATATATTTT. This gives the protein CASSQEPPTASGNTIYF.

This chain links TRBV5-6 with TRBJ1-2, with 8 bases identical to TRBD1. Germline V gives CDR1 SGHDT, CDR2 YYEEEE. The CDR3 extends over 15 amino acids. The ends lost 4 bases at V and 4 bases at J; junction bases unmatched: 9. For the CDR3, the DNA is TGTGCCAGCAGCCCAACCGGGACAGGTGTCTATGGCTACACCTTC. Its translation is CASSPTGTGVYGYTF.

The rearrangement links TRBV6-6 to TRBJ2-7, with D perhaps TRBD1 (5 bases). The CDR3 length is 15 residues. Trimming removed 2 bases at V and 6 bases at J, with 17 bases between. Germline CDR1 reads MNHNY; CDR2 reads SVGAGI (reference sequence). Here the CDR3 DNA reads TGTGCCAGCAGTTACCCAATGCAGGGAACAGGCGAGCAGTACTTC. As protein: CASSYPMQGTGEQYF.

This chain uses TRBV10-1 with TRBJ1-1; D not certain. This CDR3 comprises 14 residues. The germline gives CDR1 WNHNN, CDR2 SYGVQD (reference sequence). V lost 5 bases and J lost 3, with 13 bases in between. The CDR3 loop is CASSSHLRDTEAFF. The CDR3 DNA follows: TGCGCCAGCAGTTCCCATCTACGGGACACTGAAGCTTTCTTT.

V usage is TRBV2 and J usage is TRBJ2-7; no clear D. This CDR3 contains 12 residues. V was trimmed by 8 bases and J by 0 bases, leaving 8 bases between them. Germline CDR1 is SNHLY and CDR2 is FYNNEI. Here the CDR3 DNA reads TGTGCCAGCGGTATAGTCTCCTACGAGCAGTACTTC. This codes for CASGIVSYEQYF.

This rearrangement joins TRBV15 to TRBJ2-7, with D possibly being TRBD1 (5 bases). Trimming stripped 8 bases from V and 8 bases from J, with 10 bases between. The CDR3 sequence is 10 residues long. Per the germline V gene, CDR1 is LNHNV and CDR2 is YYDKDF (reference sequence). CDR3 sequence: CATPDSQQYF. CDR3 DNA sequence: TGTGCCACCCCCGACAGCCAGCAGTACTTC. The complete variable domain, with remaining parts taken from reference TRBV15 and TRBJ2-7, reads DAMVIQNPRYQVTQFGKPVTLSCSQTLNHNVMYWYQQKSSQAPKLLFHYYDKDFNNEADTPDNFQSRRPNTSFCFLDIRSPGLGDTAMYLCATPDSQQYFGPGTRLTVT.

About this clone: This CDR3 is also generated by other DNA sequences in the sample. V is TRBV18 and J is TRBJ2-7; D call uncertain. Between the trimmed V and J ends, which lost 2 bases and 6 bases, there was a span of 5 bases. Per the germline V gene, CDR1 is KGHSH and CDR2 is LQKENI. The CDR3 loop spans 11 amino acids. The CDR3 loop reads CASSPGVEQYF. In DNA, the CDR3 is TGTGCCAGCTCACCAGGGGTCGAGCAGTACTTC.